This T cell receptor (beta chain) is drawn from a study of T cell responses to AZD1222 COVID-19 vaccine (dated by TCRdb to the early 2020s). Concerning the study at large: Because spike-specific TCR depth and breadth did not differ between the two schedules, AZD1222 recipients who got a second dose at roughly 4 weeks were pooled with those who got a second dose at roughly 12 weeks. TCR sequencing was performed for more than 230 trial participants, of whom roughly 200 were given two doses of AZD1222 and about 25 were given two doses of MenACWY control vaccine. Trial participants were enrolled by age into subgroups of 18-55, 56-69 and 70-plus years, and around 150, 29 and 61 TCR-sequenced participants, respectively, were included in these subgroups. Points the paper makes about the study in general: Conclusions about previously exposed vaccinees were limited because only a handful of AZD1222 recipients were SARS-CoV-2 seropositive at baseline. A significant rise in spike-specific TCR breadth and depth was observed after two AZD1222 doses relative to day 0 and relative to MenACWY recipients. Because no samples from the day 14 peak response were available, repertoires could be characterized only after the peak T cell response. Epitopes outside the regions mutated in the B.1.351 and B.1.1.7 variants were reportedly recognized by nearly half of the unique spike-specific TCRs. CD4 TCRs associated with the vaccine covered the entire spike protein, and the dominant responses were in regions 160-218 and 743-854. The 56-69-year group was small, and its depth increase did not reach significance, likely because of low power. Most participants were white British and females outnumbered males, and the authors suggested that clonal diversity may have been underestimated.

Taken from cysteine to phenylalanine, the CDR3 has 13 residues. Only the CDR3 DNA stays, 39 bases, in frame from base 1. Based on the germline V gene, the CDR1 and CDR2 sequences are SGHRS and YFSETQ. A distance of 15 bases separates the germline ends of V and J, which lose 4 bases and 8 bases respectively. The CDR3 regions of human TCRbeta chains were analyzed by immunosequencing. On the study's bioinformatics: TCRs in the repertoires were matched against a reference library of SARS-CoV-2-specific TCRs that had been generated with the MIRA antigen-specificity platform. Breadth was defined as the fraction of unique TCRs that were SARS-CoV-2-associated. Depth was defined as the fraction of total T cells that were SARS-CoV-2-associated. Using the MIRA data, every spike-specific TCR was mapped to the spike region that the TCR reacted to and assigned to either a CD4 or a CD8 class. Log10-transformed breadth and depth values were compared by one-way ANOVA with Sidak's multiple comparisons tests. TCRdb re-hosts the immuneACCESS table, in-frame sequences only. Its copies lack some clones; in the studies checked, an unresolved V gene accounts for under half of them, and the cause for the rest is not known. The DNA gave D and trimming, while V, J and clone size come from that table. The sample has just over 70,000 clones on record, 85% of them singletons. Around 21% of the sample is taken by the ten largest.

This specimen's time point label, interpreted: baseline before first vaccination. Samples from vaccinated people were obtained from the UK trials COV001 and COV002, which included a single-blind randomized controlled phase 2/3 trial of AZD1222 (ChAdOx1 nCoV-19) in healthy adults. For TCRbeta chain sequencing, PBMC samples from trial participants were taken at day 0 and at day 28 after the second dose. Notes on this clone: Its cognate antigen has yet to be identified. No clone much larger than this one lies a single base away; base qualities are absent.

This sequence originates from an adult in good health. The chain uses TRBV5-1 and TRBJ1-2; a tentative D match to TRBD1 spans 6 bases. The sample in question was peripheral blood, obtained on day 0 of AZD1222 vaccination. The DNA sequence is given as TGCGCCAGCAGCGCACAGGGTTTGGAAGGCTACACCTTC. It codes for CASSAQGLEGYTF.